Presented here are 9 T cell receptor beta chains from one specimen sequenced in a study of cytomegalovirus exposure and HLA in healthy donors. The PCR was carried out with 60 Vbeta primers and 13 Jbeta primers. Sequenced by immunoSEQ multiplex PCR; TCRdb stores in-frame clones only, minus some. The data hold over 150,000 clones, with over 80% observed a single time. The source material was PBMCs. Source of these receptors: a human donor in good health.

The rearrangement uses TRBV9 and TRBJ1-2; no clear D. CDR3 size: 14 residues. Germline assignment: CDR1 SGDLS and CDR2 YYNGEE. With 0 bases removed from V and 4 bases from J, the gap between germline ends came to 10 bases. The CDR3 DNA sequence: TGTGCCAGCAGCGTAGATGCGGATACCTATGGCTACACCTTC. As protein: CASSVDADTYGYTF.

The CDR3 nucleotides are TGCGCCAGCAGCTTGGACTTCTCTGGGGCCAACGTCCTGACTTTC. It encodes CASSLDFSGANVLTF. The chain employs TRBV5-1 and TRBJ2-6, with D hard to call. The CDR3 length is 15 residues. The V end was cut by 0 bases, the J end by 0 bases, with 4 bases between. The germline V gene has CDR1 SGHRS and CDR2 YFSETQ. Based on the CDR3 plus reference TRBV5-1 and TRBJ2-6, the full variable domain is KAGVTQTPRYLIKTRGQQVTLSCSPISGHRSVSWYQQTPGQGLQFLFEYFSETQRNKGNFPGRFSGRQFSNSRSEMNVSTLELGDSALYLCASSLDFSGANVLTFGAGSRLTVL.

The CDR3 DNA is TGCGCCAGCAGCCAGAAGGGGACAGGCGTCGAAGCTTTCTTT. Its protein is CASSQKGTGVEAFF. V is TRBV4-1 and J is TRBJ1-1; 8 positions agree with TRBD1. Germline values: CDR1 MGHRA, CDR2 YSYEKL. The CDR3 sequence is 14 residues long. Trimming took 3 bases from V and 8 from J; bases not matched to a gene: 8.

The chain is built from TRBV6-1 and TRBJ1-5; no clear D. CDR1 MNHNS and CDR2 SASEGT come from the germline V gene. The CDR3 runs to 14 residues. The V gene lost 6 bases and the J gene lost 0 bases, with 9 bases spanning the gap. As DNA, the CDR3 is TGTGCCAGCAGAGTGGGCCTTAGCAATCAGCCCCAGCATTTT. As protein: CASRVGLSNQPQHF.

The chain joins TRBV6-5 to TRBJ2-3, with a weak D call TRBD2 (6 bases). The CDR3 totals 15 residues. V lost 2 bases and J 2 bases, leaving 11 bases between the germline ends. Germline V lookup: CDR1 MNHEY, CDR2 SVGAGI. Here the CDR3 DNA reads TGTGCCAGCAGTTACAGGGGCGGGGTCACAGATACGCAGTATTTT. Its protein is CASSYRGGVTDTQYF.

The chain combines TRBV27 with TRBJ2-2; the D is unclear. The length of the CDR3 is 15 residues. Germline V gives CDR1 MNHEY, CDR2 SMNVEV (reference sequence). V shed 1 base and J shed 3 bases, with 9 bases lying between them. Here the CDR3 DNA reads TGTGCCAGCAGTTTATATGCCCGGGACACCGGGGAGCTGTTTTTT. Translated: CASSLYARDTGELFF.

This chain connects TRBV9 to TRBJ1-1, with D perhaps matching TRBD1 (6 bases). V dropped 4 bases and J dropped 1 base, with 11 bases sitting between them. The CDR3 is 14 residues long. Germline V CDR1 and CDR2: SGDLS, YYNGEE. The CDR3 loop is CASSHNRENTEAFF. The CDR3 DNA reads TGTGCCAGCAGCCACAACAGGGAGAACACTGAAGCTTTCTTT.

The rearrangement links TRBV27 to TRBJ2-6; D is uncertain. V was clipped by 2 bases and J by 0 bases, with 5 bases between them. This CDR3 comprises 15 residues. Germline CDR1 and CDR2: MNHEY and SMNVEV (reference sequence). The CDR3 here is CASSLKPSGANVLTF. The CDR3, as DNA: TGTGCCAGCAGTTTAAAGCCCTCTGGGGCCAACGTCCTGACTTTC.

The chain carries TRBV6-1 and TRBJ1-1, with D possibly TRBD1 on 5 matching bases. V was trimmed by 8 bases and J by 1 base, leaving 11 bases between them. CDR1 is MNHNS and CDR2 is SASEGT in the germline V gene. The CDR3 runs to 13 residues. In DNA form, the CDR3 reads TGTGCCAGCCCTACAGGACCGAACACTGAAGCTTTCTTT. This encodes CASPTGPNTEAFF.